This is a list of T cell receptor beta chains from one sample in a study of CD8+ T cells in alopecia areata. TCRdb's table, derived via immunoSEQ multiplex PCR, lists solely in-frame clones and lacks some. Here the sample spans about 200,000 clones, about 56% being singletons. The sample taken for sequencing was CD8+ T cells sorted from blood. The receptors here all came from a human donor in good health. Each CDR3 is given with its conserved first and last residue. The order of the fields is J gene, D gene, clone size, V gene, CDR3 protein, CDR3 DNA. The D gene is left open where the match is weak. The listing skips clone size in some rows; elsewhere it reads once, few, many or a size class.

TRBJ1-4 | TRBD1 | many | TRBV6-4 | CASSPGQGGGEKLFF | TGTGCCAGCAGCCCCGGACAGGGGGGAGGAGAAAAACTGTTTTTT
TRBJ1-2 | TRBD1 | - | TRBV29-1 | CSAETGANGYTF | TGCAGCGCAGAGACAGGGGCAAACGGCTACACCTTC
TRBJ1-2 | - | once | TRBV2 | CASPGTDNYGYTF | TGTGCCAGCCCCGGTACTGATAACTATGGCTACACCTTC
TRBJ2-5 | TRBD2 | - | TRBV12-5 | CASGLVIASGEETQYF | TGTGCTAGTGGTTTGGTAATCGCTAGCGGGGAAGAGACCCAGTACTTC
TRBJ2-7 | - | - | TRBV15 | CATSRDEDSSYEQYF | TGTGCCACCAGCAGAGATGAGGATTCTTCCTACGAGCAGTACTTC
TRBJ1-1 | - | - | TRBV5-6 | CASSQPSTLNTEAFF | TGTGCCAGCAGCCAACCCTCCACCCTGAACACTGAAGCTTTCTTT
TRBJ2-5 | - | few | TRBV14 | CASSQRRGQETQYF | TGTGCCAGCAGCCAACGTCGGGGCCAAGAGACCCAGTACTTC
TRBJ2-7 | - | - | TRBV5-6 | CASSHLGRGMSYEQYF | TGTGCCAGCAGCCATTTGGGTCGAGGAATGTCCTACGAGCAGTACTTC
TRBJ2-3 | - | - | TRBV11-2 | CASGGYTDTQYF | TGTGCCAGCGGGGGGTACACAGATACGCAGTATTTT
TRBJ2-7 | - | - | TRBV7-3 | CASSPGLGRDEQYF | TGTGCCAGCAGCCCGGGCTTGGGGCGGGACGAGCAGTACTTC
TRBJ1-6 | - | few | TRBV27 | CASSGQYNSPLHF | TGTGCCAGCAGTGGGCAGTATAATTCACCCCTCCACTTT
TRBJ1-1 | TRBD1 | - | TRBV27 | CASSHRGDAEAFF | TGTGCCAGCAGCCACAGGGGGGACGCTGAAGCTTTCTTT
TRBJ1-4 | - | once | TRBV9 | CASSDRVEGEKLFF | TGTGCCAGCAGCGACAGGGTTGAGGGTGAAAAACTGTTTTTT
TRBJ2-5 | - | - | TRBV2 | CASRALAPDLQETQYF | TGTGCCAGCAGAGCGCTAGCCCCGGATCTCCAAGAGACCCAGTACTTC
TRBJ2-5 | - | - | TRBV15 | CATSRDGGYQETQYF | TGTGCCACCAGCAGAGATGGGGGGTACCAAGAGACCCAGTACTTC
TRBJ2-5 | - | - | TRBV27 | CASSGSGGIQETQYF | TGTGCCAGCAGCGGGTCCGGGGGCATACAAGAGACCCAGTACTTC
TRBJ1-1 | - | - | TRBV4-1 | CASSPGQNTEAFF | TGCGCCAGCAGCCCCGGACAGAACACTGAAGCTTTCTTT
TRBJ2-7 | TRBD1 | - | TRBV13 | CASSFGTGGSEQYF | TGTGCCAGCAGCTTCGGGACAGGGGGGTCCGAGCAGTACTTC
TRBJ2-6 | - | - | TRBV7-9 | CASSLEPSSGANVLTF | TGTGCCAGCAGCTTAGAGCCCTCCTCTGGGGCCAACGTCCTGACTTTC
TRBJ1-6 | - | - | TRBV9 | CASSVGRIMSNSPLHF | TGTGCCAGCAGCGTAGGGCGGATAATGAGTAATTCACCCCTCCACTTT
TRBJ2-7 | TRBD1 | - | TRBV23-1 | CASSHPQKPRDRDHEQYF | TGCGCCAGCAGTCATCCCCAAAAACCCCGGGACAGGGACCACGAGCAGTACTTC
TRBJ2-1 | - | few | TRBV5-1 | CASRIVGAQDYNEQFF | TGCGCCAGCAGGATTGTTGGGGCTCAGGACTACAATGAGCAGTTCTTC
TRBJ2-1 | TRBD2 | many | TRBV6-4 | CASSVTAGGGNNEQFF | TGTGCCAGCAGTGTCACAGCGGGGGGGGGAAACAATGAGCAGTTCTTC